This T cell receptor beta chain was identified in a study of T cells in localized non-small cell lung cancer. The study, taken as a whole, reports: Adjacent uninvolved lung tissue had the highest T cell clonality, exceeding tumor.

The CDR3 spans 15 residues. Trimming shortened V by 0 bases and J by 0 bases, and 8 bases separated the two germline ends. Germline CDR1 MNHNY, CDR2 SVGAGI (reference sequence). About this clone: The target antigen is unknown.

Clones were sequenced by immunoSEQ multiplex PCR, and TCRdb holds only the in-frame ones, with some missing. The sample includes fewer than 100,000 clones, 80% seen only once; the top ten take roughly 9.8%. The chain employs TRBV6-6 and TRBJ1-2; D is perhaps TRBD1 (6 bases). The sequence was collected from a female donor older than 55 with stage I lung adenocarcinoma. Material: peripheral blood, obtained before any cancer treatment. CDR3 amino acids: CASSYSGGTNYGYTF. The CDR3 DNA follows: TGTGCCAGCAGTTACTCTGGGGGCACTAACTATGGCTACACCTTC.